The rows below give T cell receptor beta chains drawn from one sample of a study of beta chain features in type 1 diabetes. TCRdb's copy holds only in-frame clones and misses some; the assay was immunoSEQ multiplex PCR. Altogether hundreds of thousands of clones are present, about a tenth being singletons, with the ten largest covering over 0.015%. Sequencing was done on a sample of naive CD4+ T cells from blood. These receptors all come from a man aged 25 to 40 with type 1 diabetes. Each CDR3 is given with its conserved first and last residue. The order of the fields is J gene, V gene, D gene, clone size, CDR3 protein, CDR3 DNA. D genes are given only for firm matches. Clone size is not always given. Where it is, it says once, few, many or a class for expanded clones.

J: TRBJ2-2
V: TRBV6-1
D: .
size: .
CDR3: CASSEQGSTGELFF
DNA: TGTGCCAGCAGTGAACAGGGATCCACCGGGGAGCTGTTTTTT

J: TRBJ1-2
V: TRBV28
D: .
size: .
CDR3: CASSLYRSSGYTF
DNA: TGTGCCAGCAGTTTATACAGGTCTTCTGGCTACACCTTC

J: TRBJ2-7
V: TRBV7-9
D: TRBD1
size: .
CDR3: CASSWGQGPYEQYF
DNA: TGTGCCAGCAGCTGGGGACAGGGCCCCTACGAGCAGTACTTC

J: TRBJ2-1
V: TRBV25-1
D: TRBD1
size: few
CDR3: CASSNTGASRVVF
DNA: TGTGCCAGCTCTAATACAGGGGCCTCAAGGGTTGTCTTC

J: TRBJ1-5
V: TRBV10-3
D: TRBD1
size: few
CDR3: CAISESVTGSNQPQHF
DNA: TGTGCCATCAGTGAGTCGGTGACAGGGTCCAATCAGCCCCAGCATTTT

J: TRBJ2-7
V: TRBV19
D: TRBD1
size: few
CDR3: CASSSGQGYEQYF
DNA: TGTGCCAGTAGCTCGGGACAGGGCTACGAGCAGTACTTC

J: TRBJ2-7
V: TRBV28
D: .
size: few
CDR3: CASSTPGRAPYEQYF
DNA: TGTGCCAGCAGTACCCCGGGCAGGGCTCCCTACGAGCAGTACTTC

J: TRBJ1-1
V: TRBV2
D: TRBD1
size: few
CDR3: CASTVLTGEEEAFF
DNA: TGTGCCAGCACCGTACTTACAGGGGAGGAAGAAGCTTTCTTT

J: TRBJ1-3
V: TRBV5-6
D: .
size: few
CDR3: CASSFNRAPGNTIYF
DNA: TGTGCCAGCAGCTTCAACAGGGCCCCTGGAAACACCATATATTTT

J: TRBJ2-5
V: TRBV5-6
D: .
size: few
CDR3: CASSLLGTQETQYF
DNA: TGTGCCAGCAGCCTGCTAGGCACCCAAGAGACCCAGTACTTC

J: TRBJ2-3
V: TRBV5-1
D: TRBD1
size: .
CDR3: CASTLTGAADTQYF
DNA: TGCGCCAGCACCCTAACAGGGGCGGCGGATACGCAGTATTTT

J: TRBJ2-4
V: TRBV29-1
D: .
size: .
CDR3: CSVLNPKNIQYF
DNA: TGCAGCGTTCTTAATCCCAAAAACATTCAGTACTTC

J: TRBJ1-2
V: TRBV4-2
D: TRBD1
size: few
CDR3: CASSREGGGQGNNYGYTF
DNA: TGTGCCAGCAGCCGGGAGGGGGGCGGACAGGGGAATAACTATGGCTACACCTTC

J: TRBJ2-3
V: TRBV28
D: .
size: .
CDR3: CASSAPGVGVTQYF
DNA: TGTGCCAGCAGTGCCCCGGGGGTTGGTGTTACGCAGTATTTT

J: TRBJ2-7
V: TRBV18
D: TRBD2
size: few
CDR3: CASSSTSGASYEQYF
DNA: TGTGCCAGCTCATCTACTAGCGGGGCTTCCTACGAGCAGTACTTC

J: TRBJ2-7
V: TRBV30
D: .
size: few
CDR3: CAWSVQGYEQYF
DNA: TGTGCCTGGAGTGTACAGGGTTACGAGCAGTACTTC

J: TRBJ2-5
V: TRBV19
D: TRBD2
size: .
CDR3: CASSPGLAVKTQYF
DNA: TGTGCCAGTAGCCCGGGACTAGCGGTCAAGACCCAGTACTTC

J: TRBJ2-7
V: TRBV19
D: .
size: few
CDR3: CASSSPGQGSYEQYF
DNA: TGTGCCAGTAGTTCGCCGGGACAAGGTTCCTACGAGCAGTACTTC

J: TRBJ1-1
V: TRBV5-1
D: TRBD1
size: few
CDR3: CASSLEGARTEAFF
DNA: TGCGCCAGCAGCTTGGAGGGGGCGAGGACTGAAGCTTTCTTT

J: TRBJ2-5
V: TRBV19
D: .
size: few
CDR3: CASSITGSGETQYF
DNA: TGTGCCAGTAGTATCACAGGGTCGGGAGAGACCCAGTACTTC

J: TRBJ1-5
V: TRBV29-1
D: TRBD1
size: .
CDR3: CSVGQDGNQPQHF
DNA: TGCAGCGTCGGACAGGATGGTAATCAGCCCCAGCATTTT

J: TRBJ2-2
V: TRBV7-2
D: TRBD2
size: few
CDR3: CASSLKLAGRTGELFF
DNA: TGTGCCAGCAGCTTGAAGCTAGCGGGGAGGACCGGGGAGCTGTTTTTT

J: TRBJ2-7
V: TRBV6-5
D: TRBD1
size: once
CDR3: CASSYLGQGTFYEQYF
DNA: TGTGCCAGCAGTTACTTGGGACAGGGGACTTTTTACGAGCAGTACTTC

J: TRBJ1-1
V: TRBV29-1
D: .
size: .
CDR3: CSVTGMNTEAFF
DNA: TGCAGCGTTACCGGGATGAACACTGAAGCTTTCTTT

J: TRBJ2-7
V: TRBV9
D: TRBD1
size: .
CDR3: CASSAGTGFYEQYF
DNA: TGTGCCAGCAGCGCCGGGACAGGATTCTACGAGCAGTACTTC

J: TRBJ2-4
V: TRBV28
D: TRBD2
size: .
CDR3: CASSQLAGVGLGIQYF
DNA: TGTGCCAGCAGTCAGCTAGCGGGGGTCGGCTTAGGCATTCAGTACTTC

J: TRBJ2-3
V: TRBV7-9
D: TRBD1
size: few
CDR3: CASGRGQITDTQYF
DNA: TGTGCCAGCGGAAGGGGACAGATCACAGATACGCAGTATTTT

J: TRBJ1-1
V: TRBV7-2
D: TRBD1
size: .
CDR3: CASSSVGTGRIGNTEAFF
DNA: TGTGCCAGCAGCTCAGTCGGGACAGGGAGGATTGGGAACACTGAAGCTTTCTTT

J: TRBJ2-3
V: TRBV5-1
D: .
size: .
CDR3: CASSPPMRNTDTQYF
DNA: TGCGCCAGCAGCCCCCCGATGCGGAACACAGATACGCAGTATTTT

J: TRBJ1-2
V: TRBV18
D: .
size: .
CDR3: CASSPPAGGTGGYTF
DNA: TGTGCCAGCTCACCACCCGCCGGGGGAACTGGTGGCTACACCTTC

J: TRBJ2-7
V: TRBV5-1
D: TRBD1
size: .
CDR3: CASSLVEGASSYEQYF
DNA: TGCGCCAGCAGCTTGGTTGAGGGGGCAAGTTCCTACGAGCAGTACTTC

J: TRBJ1-6
V: TRBV18
D: .
size: .
CDR3: CASSLGGTYNSPLHF
DNA: TGTGCCAGCTCACTAGGGGGAACCTATAATTCACCCCTCCACTTT

J: TRBJ2-1
V: TRBV5-1
D: TRBD1
size: few
CDR3: CASSLYDRVGNEQFF
DNA: TGCGCCAGCAGCTTGTACGACAGGGTTGGCAATGAGCAGTTCTTC

J: TRBJ2-5
V: TRBV7-9
D: TRBD1
size: .
CDR3: CASSSRQGAETQYF
DNA: TGTGCCAGCAGCTCCCGACAGGGGGCGGAGACCCAGTACTTC

J: TRBJ2-5
V: TRBV9
D: TRBD2
size: few
CDR3: CASSVAGAGGTQETQYF
DNA: TGTGCCAGCAGCGTAGCGGGAGCGGGGGGCACCCAAGAGACCCAGTACTTC

J: TRBJ2-7
V: TRBV5-4
D: TRBD1
size: few
CDR3: CASSSPTGIYEQYF
DNA: TGTGCCAGCAGCTCTCCGACAGGGATCTACGAGCAGTACTTC

J: TRBJ1-1
V: TRBV4-2
D: TRBD1
size: .
CDR3: CASSHDRGGTEAFF
DNA: TGTGCCAGCAGCCATGACAGGGGGGGGACTGAAGCTTTCTTT

J: TRBJ1-3
V: TRBV7-9
D: .
size: .
CDR3: CASSWTAGHSGNTIYF
DNA: TGTGCCAGCAGCTGGACGGCGGGGCACTCTGGAAACACCATATATTTT

J: TRBJ1-4
V: TRBV15
D: .
size: few
CDR3: CATSIDRLATNEKLFF
DNA: TGTGCCACCAGCATAGACCGGCTAGCAACTAATGAAAAACTGTTTTTT

J: TRBJ2-2
V: TRBV9
D: TRBD1
size: .
CDR3: CASRVRGGIGELFF
DNA: TGTGCCAGCAGAGTAAGAGGGGGCATCGGGGAGCTGTTTTTT

J: TRBJ1-2
V: TRBV14
D: .
size: few
CDR3: CASSPQLQGNYGYTF
DNA: TGTGCCAGCAGCCCGCAACTACAGGGAAACTATGGCTACACCTTC

J: TRBJ2-1
V: TRBV5-1
D: TRBD1
size: .
CDR3: CASSSGQEAYNEQFF
DNA: TGCGCCAGCAGCTCCGGACAGGAAGCCTACAATGAGCAGTTCTTC

J: TRBJ1-1
V: TRBV18
D: .
size: few
CDR3: CASSPAGTRNTEAFF
DNA: TGTGCCAGCTCACCCGCCGGGACAAGGAACACTGAAGCTTTCTTT

J: TRBJ2-3
V: TRBV5-1
D: TRBD2
size: .
CDR3: CASRLAGVGAQYF
DNA: TGCGCCAGCAGGCTAGCGGGGGTTGGCGCGCAGTATTTT

J: TRBJ2-6
V: TRBV7-9
D: TRBD1
size: .
CDR3: CASSSNNGQGNSGANVLTF
DNA: TGTGCCAGCAGCTCCAATAACGGACAGGGGAACTCTGGGGCCAACGTCCTGACTTTC

J: TRBJ2-1
V: TRBV4-1
D: TRBD1
size: .
CDR3: CASSRDRVYNEQFF
DNA: TGCGCCAGCAGCCGGGACAGGGTCTACAATGAGCAGTTCTTC

J: TRBJ2-1
V: TRBV9
D: TRBD1
size: .
CDR3: CASSARTGAVNSYNEQFF
DNA: TGTGCCAGCAGCGCTCGGACAGGGGCCGTTAACTCCTACAATGAGCAGTTCTTC

J: TRBJ1-1
V: TRBV6-1
D: .
size: few
CDR3: CASSEAYDRPRAFF
DNA: TGTGCCAGCAGTGAAGCCTACGACAGGCCCAGAGCTTTCTTT